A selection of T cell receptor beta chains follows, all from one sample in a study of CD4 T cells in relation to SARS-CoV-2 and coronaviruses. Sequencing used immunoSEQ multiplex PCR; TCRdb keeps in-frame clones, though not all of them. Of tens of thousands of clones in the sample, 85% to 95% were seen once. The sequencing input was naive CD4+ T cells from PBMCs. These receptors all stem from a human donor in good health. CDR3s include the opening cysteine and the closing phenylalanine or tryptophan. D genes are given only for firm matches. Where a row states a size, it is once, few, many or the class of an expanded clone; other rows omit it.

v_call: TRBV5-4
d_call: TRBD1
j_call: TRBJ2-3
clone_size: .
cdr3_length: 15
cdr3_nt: TGTGCCAGCAGCTTGGTTCGGACAGGGGGAGATACGCAGTATTTT
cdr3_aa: CASSLVRTGGDTQYF

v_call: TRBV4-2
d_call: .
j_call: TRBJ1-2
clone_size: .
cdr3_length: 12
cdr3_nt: TGTGCCAGCAGCCTCGGGAGGGATGGCTACACCTTC
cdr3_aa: CASSLGRDGYTF

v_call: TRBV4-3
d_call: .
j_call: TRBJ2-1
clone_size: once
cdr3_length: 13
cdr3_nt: TGCGCCAGCAGCCAAGTACAGGCGGCCGAGCAGTTCTTC
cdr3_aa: CASSQVQAAEQFF

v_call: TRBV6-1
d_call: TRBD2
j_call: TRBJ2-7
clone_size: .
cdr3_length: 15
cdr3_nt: TGTGCCAGCAGCCATCCCGGGACTAACTCCTACGAGCAGTACTTC
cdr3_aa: CASSHPGTNSYEQYF

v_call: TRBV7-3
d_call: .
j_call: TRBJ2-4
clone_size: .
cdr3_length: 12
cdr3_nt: TGTGCCAGCAGCGGGAATCAAAACATTCAGTACTTC
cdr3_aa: CASSGNQNIQYF

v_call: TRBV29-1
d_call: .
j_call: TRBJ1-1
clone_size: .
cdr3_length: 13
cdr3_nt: TGCAGCGCCTCCGGGCCAGCGAACACTGAAGCTTTCTTT
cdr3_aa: CSASGPANTEAFF

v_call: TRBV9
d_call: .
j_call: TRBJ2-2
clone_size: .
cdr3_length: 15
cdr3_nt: TGTGCCAGCAGCCCGGGGACGGCGAACACCGGGGAGCTGTTTTTT
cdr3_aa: CASSPGTANTGELFF

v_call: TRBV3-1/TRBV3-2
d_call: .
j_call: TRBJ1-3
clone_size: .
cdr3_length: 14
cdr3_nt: TGTGCCAGCAGCCAAGCCGATTCAGGAAACACCATATATTTT
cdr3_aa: CASSQADSGNTIYF

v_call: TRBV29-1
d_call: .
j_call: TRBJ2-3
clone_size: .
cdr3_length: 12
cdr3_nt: TGCAGCGTCCGGGAGAACACAGATACGCAGTATTTT
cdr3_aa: CSVRENTDTQYF

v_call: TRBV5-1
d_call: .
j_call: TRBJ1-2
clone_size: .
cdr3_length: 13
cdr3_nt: TGCGCCAGCAGCTTGAACCGGAACTATGGCTACACCTTC
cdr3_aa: CASSLNRNYGYTF

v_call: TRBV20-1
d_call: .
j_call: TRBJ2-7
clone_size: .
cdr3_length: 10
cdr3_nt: TGCAGTGCAGGCCGCAGGGAGCAGTACTTC
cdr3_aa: CSAGRREQYF

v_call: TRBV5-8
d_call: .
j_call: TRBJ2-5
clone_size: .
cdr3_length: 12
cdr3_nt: TGTGCCAGCAGCTTCAGGGAAGAGACCCAGTACTTC
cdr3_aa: CASSFREETQYF

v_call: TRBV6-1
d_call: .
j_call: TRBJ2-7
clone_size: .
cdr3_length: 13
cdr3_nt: TGTGCCAGCAGTGAAAATCGCGTCTACGAGCAGTACTTC
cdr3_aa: CASSENRVYEQYF

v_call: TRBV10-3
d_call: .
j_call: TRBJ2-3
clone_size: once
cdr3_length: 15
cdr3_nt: TGTGCCATCAGTGAGATCAGGGGAAGCACAGATACGCAGTATTTT
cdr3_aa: CAISEIRGSTDTQYF

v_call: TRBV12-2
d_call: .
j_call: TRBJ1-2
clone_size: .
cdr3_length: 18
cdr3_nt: TGTGCAAGTCGCTTGGCCCCGGGACAGGGCTACGGGGAATATGGCTACACCTTC
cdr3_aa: CASRLAPGQGYGEYGYTF

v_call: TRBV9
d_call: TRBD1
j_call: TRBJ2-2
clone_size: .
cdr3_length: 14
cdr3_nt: TGTGCCAGCAGCCCGGGACAGGGGACCGGGGAGCTGTTTTTT
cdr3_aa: CASSPGQGTGELFF

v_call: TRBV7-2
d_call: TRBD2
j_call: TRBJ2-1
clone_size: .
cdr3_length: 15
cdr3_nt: TGTGCCAGCAGCGCCCTGGGGGGGGTCAACAATGAGCAGTTCTTC
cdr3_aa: CASSALGGVNNEQFF

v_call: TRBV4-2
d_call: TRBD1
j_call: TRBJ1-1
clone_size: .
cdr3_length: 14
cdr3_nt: TGTGCCAGCAGCCAGGTTCAGGGGGACACTGAAGCTTTCTTT
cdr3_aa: CASSQVQGDTEAFF

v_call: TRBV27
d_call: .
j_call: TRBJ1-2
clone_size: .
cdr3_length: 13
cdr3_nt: TGTGCCAGCAGTTTAACAGCTAACTATGGCTACACCTTC
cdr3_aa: CASSLTANYGYTF

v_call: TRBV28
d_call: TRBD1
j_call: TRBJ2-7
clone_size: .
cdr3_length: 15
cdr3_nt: TGTGCCAGCAGCCCCCGGGGACAGGGGAGCTACGAGCAGTACTTC
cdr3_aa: CASSPRGQGSYEQYF

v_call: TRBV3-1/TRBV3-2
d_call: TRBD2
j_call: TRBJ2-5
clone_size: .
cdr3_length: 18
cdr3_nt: TGTGCCAGCAGCCAAGATGCGGGAGGGCCATATTTAGCGGAGACCCAGTACTTC
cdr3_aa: CASSQDAGGPYLAETQYF

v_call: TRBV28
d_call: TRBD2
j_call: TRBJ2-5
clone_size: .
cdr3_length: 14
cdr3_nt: TGTGCCAGCAGTACTCCTGCGGGGGGGCGAATCCAGTACTTC
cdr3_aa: CASSTPAGGRIQYF

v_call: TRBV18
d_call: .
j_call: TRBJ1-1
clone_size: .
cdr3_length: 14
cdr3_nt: TGTGCCAGCTCACCCGAATCAGCCGGCACTGAAGCTTTCTTT
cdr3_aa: CASSPESAGTEAFF

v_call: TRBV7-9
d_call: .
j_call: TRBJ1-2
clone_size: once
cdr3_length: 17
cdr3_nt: TGTGCCAGCAGCTTATCTCTTACCAGGCCGTCGGAGTCTGGCTACACCTTC
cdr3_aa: CASSLSLTRPSESGYTF

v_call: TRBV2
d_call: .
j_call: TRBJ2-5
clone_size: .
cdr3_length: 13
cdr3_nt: TGTGCCATCGTCACAGGGCAACAAGAGACCCAGTACTTC
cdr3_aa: CAIVTGQQETQYF

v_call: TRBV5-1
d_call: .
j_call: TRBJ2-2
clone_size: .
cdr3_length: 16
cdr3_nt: TGCGCCAGCAGCTTGGTGGCGAACGCGAACACCGGGGAGCTGTTTTTT
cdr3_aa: CASSLVANANTGELFF

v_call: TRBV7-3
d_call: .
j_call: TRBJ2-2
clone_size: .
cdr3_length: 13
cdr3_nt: TGTGCCAGCAGCCCAGGTGACACCGGGGAGCTGTTTTTT
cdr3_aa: CASSPGDTGELFF

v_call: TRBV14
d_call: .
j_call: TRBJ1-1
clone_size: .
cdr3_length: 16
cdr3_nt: TGTGCCAGCAGCCAAGTAGCTTTCACTCAGGGGACTGAAGCTTTCTTT
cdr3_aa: CASSQVAFTQGTEAFF

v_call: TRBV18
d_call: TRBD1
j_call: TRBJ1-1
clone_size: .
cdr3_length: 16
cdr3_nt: TGTGCCAGCTCACGGACGCGACAGGGCGAGAACACTGAAGCTTTCTTT
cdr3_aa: CASSRTRQGENTEAFF

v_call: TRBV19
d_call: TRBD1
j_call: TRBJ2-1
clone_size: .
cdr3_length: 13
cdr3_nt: TGTGCCAGTAGACGGGACAGTTACAATGAGCAGTTCTTC
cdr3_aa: CASRRDSYNEQFF

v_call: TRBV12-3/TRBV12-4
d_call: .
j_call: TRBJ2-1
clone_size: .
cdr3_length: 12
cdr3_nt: TGTGCCAGCAGGGTCTCATACAATGAGCAGTTCTTC
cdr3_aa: CASRVSYNEQFF

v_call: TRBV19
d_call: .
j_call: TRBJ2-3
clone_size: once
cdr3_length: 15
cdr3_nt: TGTGCCAGTACCTCGGCGCCGAGGCCACCAGATACGCAGTATTTT
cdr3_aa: CASTSAPRPPDTQYF

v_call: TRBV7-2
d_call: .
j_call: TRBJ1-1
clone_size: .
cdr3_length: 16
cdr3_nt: TGTGCCAGCAGATCTACAAATCAGGGGTTTTTCACTGAAGCTTTCTTT
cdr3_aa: CASRSTNQGFFTEAFF

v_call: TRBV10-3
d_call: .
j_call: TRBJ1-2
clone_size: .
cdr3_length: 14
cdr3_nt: TGTGCCATCAGTGAGCGGGGGGGGTCCTATGGCTACACCTTC
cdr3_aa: CAISERGGSYGYTF

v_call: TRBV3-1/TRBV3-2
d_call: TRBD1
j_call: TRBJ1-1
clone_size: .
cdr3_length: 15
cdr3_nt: TGTGCCAGCAGCCCCCGGGACAGGTGGAACACTGAAGCTTTCTTT
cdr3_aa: CASSPRDRWNTEAFF